Sequencing of this T cell receptor (delta chain) was carried out in a study of γδ T cells in repeated Plasmodium falciparum infection. Study-level background: The natural-infection arm compared Malian children under seasonal malaria with matched Australian children.

Comments on this clone: Its antigen is unknown. With only one base between it and a far larger clone, this is likely a read error. Other DNA sequences in this sample translate to the same CDR3.

Germline V gene data show CDR1 as GEAIGNYY and CDR2 as EKD. This CDR3 spans 19 amino acids. After removal of 3 bases from V and 2 bases from J, the junction contained 8 bases not matched to a gene. General study results and limits: Vgamma9/Vdelta2+ T cells showed a stable polyclonal repertoire with shared TCRgamma sequences.

Both TRG and TRD chains were sequenced from each sorted sample. TCRdb called clones from the multiplex PCR reads again using CATT. Among 85,000 to 100,000 delta-chain clones, over 0.75% were seen once, and the ten largest hold 9% to 10%. Flow sorting of PBMC yielded separate Vgamma9/Vdelta2+ and Vdelta2-negative gammadelta T cell populations for bulk repertoire analysis. Sequenced input: gamma-delta T cells from blood. The source of this sequence is a pool of human donors (malaria-infected and uninfected, not separated). The chain joins TRDV2 to TRDJ3; 11 bases match TRDD3. No J gene is reported in TCRdb; it was inferred here by comparing the DNA with germline. The CDR3 region is CACDPGGYQGAWDTRQMFF. The DNA of the CDR3 is TGTGCCTGTGACCCTGGGGGATACCAGGGTGCCTGGGACACCCGACAGATGTTTTTC.